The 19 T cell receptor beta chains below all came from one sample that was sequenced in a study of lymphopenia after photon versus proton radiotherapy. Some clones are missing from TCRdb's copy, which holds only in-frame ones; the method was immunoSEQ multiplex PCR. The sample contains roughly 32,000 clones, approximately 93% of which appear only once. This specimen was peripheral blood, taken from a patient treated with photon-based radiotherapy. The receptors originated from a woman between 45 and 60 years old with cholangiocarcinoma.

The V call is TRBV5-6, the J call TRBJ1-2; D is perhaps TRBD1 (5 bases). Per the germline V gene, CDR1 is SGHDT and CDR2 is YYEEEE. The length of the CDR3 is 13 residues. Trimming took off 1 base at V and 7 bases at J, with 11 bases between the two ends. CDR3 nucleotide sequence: TGTGCCAGCAGCTTGCCCGGGGGAGGTGGCTACACCTTC. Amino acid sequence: CASSLPGGGGYTF.

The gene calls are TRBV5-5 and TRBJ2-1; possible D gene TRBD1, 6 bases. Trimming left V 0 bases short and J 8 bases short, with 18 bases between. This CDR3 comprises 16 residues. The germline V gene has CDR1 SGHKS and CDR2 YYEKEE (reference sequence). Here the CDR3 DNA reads TGTGCCAGCAGCTTGGCCCCAGGCAGGGGTTTCCATGAGCAGTTCTTC. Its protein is CASSLAPGRGFHEQFF.

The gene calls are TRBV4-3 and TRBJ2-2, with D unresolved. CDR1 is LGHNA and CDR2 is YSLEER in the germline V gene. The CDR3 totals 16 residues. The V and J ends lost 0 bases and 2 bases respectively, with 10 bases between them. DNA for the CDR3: TGCGCCAGCAGCCAAGAGTCGTTCAAAAACACCGGGGAGCTGTTTTTT. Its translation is CASSQESFKNTGELFF.

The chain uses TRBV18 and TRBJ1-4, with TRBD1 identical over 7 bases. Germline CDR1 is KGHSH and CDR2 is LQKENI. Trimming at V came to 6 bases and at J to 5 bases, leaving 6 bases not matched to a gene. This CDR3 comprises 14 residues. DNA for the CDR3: TGTGCCAGCTCCCCCGACAGGGCGAATGAAAAACTGTTTTTT. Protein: CASSPDRANEKLFF.

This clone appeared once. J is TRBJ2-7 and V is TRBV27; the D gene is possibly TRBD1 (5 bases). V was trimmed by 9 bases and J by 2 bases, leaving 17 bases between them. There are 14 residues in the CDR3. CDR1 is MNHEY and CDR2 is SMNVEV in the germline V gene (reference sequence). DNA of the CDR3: TGTGCCAGTGGCTCCAGGGTAGGCGCCTACGAGCAGTACTTC. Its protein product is CASGSRVGAYEQYF.

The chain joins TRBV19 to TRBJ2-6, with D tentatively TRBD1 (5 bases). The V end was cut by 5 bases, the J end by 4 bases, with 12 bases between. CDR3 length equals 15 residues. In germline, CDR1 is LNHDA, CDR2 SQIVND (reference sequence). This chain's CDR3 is CASSVGARGANVLTF. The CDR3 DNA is TGTGCCAGTAGTGTTGGGGCGCGCGGGGCCAACGTCCTGACTTTC.

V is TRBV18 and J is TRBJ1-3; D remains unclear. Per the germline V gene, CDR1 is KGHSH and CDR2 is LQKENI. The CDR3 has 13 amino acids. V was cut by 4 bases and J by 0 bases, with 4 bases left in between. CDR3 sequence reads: CASSLSSGNTIYF. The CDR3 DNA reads TGTGCCAGCTCACTCAGCTCTGGAAACACCATATATTTT.

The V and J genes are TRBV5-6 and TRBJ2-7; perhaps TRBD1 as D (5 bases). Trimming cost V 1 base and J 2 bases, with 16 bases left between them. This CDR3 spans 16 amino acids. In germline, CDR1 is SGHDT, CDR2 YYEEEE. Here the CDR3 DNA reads TGTGCCAGCAGCTTGTTAGTGGCAGGGAAGACCTACGAGCAGTACTTC. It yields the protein CASSLLVAGKTYEQYF.

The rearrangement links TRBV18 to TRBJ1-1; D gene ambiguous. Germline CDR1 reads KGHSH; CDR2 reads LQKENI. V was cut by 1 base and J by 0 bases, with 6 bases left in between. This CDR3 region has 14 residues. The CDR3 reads CASSPQSLNTEAFF. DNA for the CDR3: TGTGCCAGCTCACCACAGAGCTTGAACACTGAAGCTTTCTTT.

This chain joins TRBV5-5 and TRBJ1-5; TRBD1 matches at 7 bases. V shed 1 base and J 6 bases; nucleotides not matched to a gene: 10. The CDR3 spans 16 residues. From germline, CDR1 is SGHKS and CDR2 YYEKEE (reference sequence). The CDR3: CASSLYLGRGSQPQHF. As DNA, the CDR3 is TGTGCCAGCAGCTTGTATTTGGGCAGGGGGAGTCAGCCCCAGCATTTT.

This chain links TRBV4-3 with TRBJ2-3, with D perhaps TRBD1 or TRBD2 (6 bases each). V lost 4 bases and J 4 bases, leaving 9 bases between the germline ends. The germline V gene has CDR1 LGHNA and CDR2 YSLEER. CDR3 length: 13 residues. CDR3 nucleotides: TGCGCCAGCAGCCTGGGGGGCCCAGATACGCAGTATTTT. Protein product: CASSLGGPDTQYF.

The CDR3 reads CASSLAQGRNTEAFF. Here the CDR3 DNA reads TGTGCCAGCAGCTTGGCACAGGGACGGAACACTGAAGCTTTCTTT. J is TRBJ1-1 and V is TRBV5-4; D might be TRBD1 (6 bases). The CDR3 covers 15 residues. Germline V gene sequence: CDR1 SGHNT, CDR2 YYREEE (reference sequence). Trimming pared 0 bases from V and 1 base from J, leaving 10 bases between.

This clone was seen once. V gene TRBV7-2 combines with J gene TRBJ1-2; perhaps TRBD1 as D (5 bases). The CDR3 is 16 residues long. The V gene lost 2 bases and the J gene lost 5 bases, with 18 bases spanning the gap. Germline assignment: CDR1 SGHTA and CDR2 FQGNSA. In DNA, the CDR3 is TGTGCCAGCAGCTTAAATTCCCAGGGATCCTTTTATGGCTACACCTTC. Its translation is CASSLNSQGSFYGYTF.

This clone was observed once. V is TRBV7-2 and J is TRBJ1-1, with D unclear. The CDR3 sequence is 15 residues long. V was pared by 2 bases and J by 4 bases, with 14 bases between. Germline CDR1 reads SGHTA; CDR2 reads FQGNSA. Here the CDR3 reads CASSLSGAASTEAFF. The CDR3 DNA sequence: TGTGCCAGCAGCTTATCGGGAGCAGCCAGCACTGAAGCTTTCTTT.

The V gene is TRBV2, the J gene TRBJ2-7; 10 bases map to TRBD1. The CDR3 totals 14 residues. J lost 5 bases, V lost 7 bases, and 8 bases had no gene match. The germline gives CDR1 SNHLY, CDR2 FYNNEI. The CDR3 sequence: CASKSDRGRHEQYF. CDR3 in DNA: TGTGCCAGCAAAAGCGACAGGGGGCGGCACGAGCAGTACTTC.

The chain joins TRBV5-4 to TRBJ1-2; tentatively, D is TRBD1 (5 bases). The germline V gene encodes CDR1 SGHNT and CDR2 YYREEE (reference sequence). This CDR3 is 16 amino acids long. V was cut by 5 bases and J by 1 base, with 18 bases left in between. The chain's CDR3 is CASSSPLPDSNYGYTF. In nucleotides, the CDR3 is TGTGCCAGCAGTTCTCCCCTCCCCGACAGTAACTATGGCTACACCTTC.

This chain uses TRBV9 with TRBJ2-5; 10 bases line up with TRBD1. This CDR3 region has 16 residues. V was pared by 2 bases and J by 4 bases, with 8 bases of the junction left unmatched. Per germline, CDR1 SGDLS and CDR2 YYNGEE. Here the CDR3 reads CASSVTTGTGVETQYF. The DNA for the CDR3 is TGTGCCAGCAGCGTTACTACCGGGACAGGGGTAGAGACCCAGTACTTC.

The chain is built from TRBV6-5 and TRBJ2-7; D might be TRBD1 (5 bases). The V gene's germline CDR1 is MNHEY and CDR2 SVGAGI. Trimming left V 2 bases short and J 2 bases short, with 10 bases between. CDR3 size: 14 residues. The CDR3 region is CASSYQGPTYEQYF. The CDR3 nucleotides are TGTGCCAGCAGTTACCAGGGCCCTACCTACGAGCAGTACTTC.

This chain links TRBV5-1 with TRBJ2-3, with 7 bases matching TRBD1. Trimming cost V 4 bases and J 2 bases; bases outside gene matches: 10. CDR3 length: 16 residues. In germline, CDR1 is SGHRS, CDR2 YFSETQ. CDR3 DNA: TGCGCCAGCAGCCTCCCCACAGGGGAAGTCACAGATACGCAGTATTTT. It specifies CASSLPTGEVTDTQYF.